Listed below are T cell receptor beta chains from one sample, sequenced in a study of response to subunit inactivated influenza vaccine. Each CDR3 protein is one row after TCRdb ran MiXCR on the RT-PCR reads. The table lists 540,000 or so distinct CDR3 sequences, under 15% of them singletons. Here the sequenced sample was PBMCs from blood, taken 45 days after vaccination. These TCRs come from a man over 45 who received an inactivated influenza vaccine. Both conserved end residues are part of each CDR3. The order of the fields is clone size, V gene, D gene, J gene, CDR3 DNA, CDR3 protein. A D gene is named only where the DNA matches it firmly. Only part of the rows carry a size: once, few, many, or a class if the clone is expanded.

clone size: -; V gene: TRBV11-2; D gene: TRBD2; J gene: TRBJ2-1; CDR3 DNA: TGTGCCAGCAGCCCGGTCCTAGCGGGGGGGCCCCCTGAGCAGTTCTTC; CDR3 protein: CASSPVLAGGPPEQFF
clone size: -; V gene: TRBV2; D gene: -; J gene: TRBJ2-7; CDR3 DNA: TGTGCCAGCAGTGTAAGTCGGGAGCAGTACTTC; CDR3 protein: CASSVSREQYF
clone size: few; V gene: TRBV5-1; D gene: -; J gene: TRBJ1-1; CDR3 DNA: TGCGCCAGCAGCTCGACAACTGAAGCTTTCTTT; CDR3 protein: CASSSTTEAFF
clone size: many; V gene: TRBV5-1; D gene: -; J gene: TRBJ1-5; CDR3 DNA: TGCGCCAGCAGCTTGGGGGAGAGCAATCAGCCCCAGCATTTT; CDR3 protein: CASSLGESNQPQHF
clone size: many; V gene: TRBV5-1; D gene: TRBD2; J gene: TRBJ2-3; CDR3 DNA: TGCGCCAGCAGCTTGGTAGCGGGGGGATCCACAGATACGCAGTATTTT; CDR3 protein: CASSLVAGGSTDTQYF
clone size: -; V gene: TRBV6-2/TRBV6-3; D gene: -; J gene: TRBJ2-6; CDR3 DNA: TGTGCCAGCAGTTCCACTCCCCCTGGGGCCAACGTCCTGACTTTC; CDR3 protein: CASSSTPPGANVLTF
clone size: -; V gene: TRBV6-5; D gene: -; J gene: TRBJ1-6; CDR3 DNA: TGTGCCAGCAGTTACGAATGGGGCAGTAATTCACCCCTCCACTTT; CDR3 protein: CASSYEWGSNSPLHF
clone size: -; V gene: TRBV7-2; D gene: TRBD2; J gene: TRBJ2-7; CDR3 DNA: TGTGCCAGCAGACCCCGACTAGCGGGACGCTACGAGCAGTACTTC; CDR3 protein: CASRPRLAGRYEQYF
clone size: many; V gene: TRBV20-1; D gene: TRBD2; J gene: TRBJ2-3; CDR3 DNA: TGCAGTGCTAGTCGACTAGCGACTAGCACAGATACGCAGTATTTT; CDR3 protein: CSASRLATSTDTQYF
clone size: many; V gene: TRBV7-8; D gene: TRBD1; J gene: TRBJ2-7; CDR3 DNA: TGTGCCAGCAGTAGGGGACAGTACGAGCAGTACTTC; CDR3 protein: CASSRGQYEQYF
clone size: few; V gene: TRBV5-1; D gene: -; J gene: TRBJ2-2; CDR3 DNA: TGCGCCAGCAGCTTAGGGCAGGGCTCCGGGGAGCTGTTTTTT; CDR3 protein: CASSLGQGSGELFF
clone size: -; V gene: TRBV5-1; D gene: -; J gene: TRBJ2-7; CDR3 DNA: TGCGCCAGCAGCTCCACCAATCGACAGTACGAGCAGTACTTC; CDR3 protein: CASSSTNRQYEQYF
clone size: -; V gene: TRBV29-1; D gene: TRBD1; J gene: TRBJ1-6; CDR3 DNA: TGCAGCGTCGGGACAGGGGCGAATAATTCACCCCTCCACTTT; CDR3 protein: CSVGTGANNSPLHF
clone size: -; V gene: TRBV7-2; D gene: -; J gene: TRBJ2-1; CDR3 DNA: TGTGCCAGCAGCTTAGGCGTGTGGGAGCAGTTCTTC; CDR3 protein: CASSLGVWEQFF
clone size: -; V gene: TRBV27; D gene: -; J gene: TRBJ2-6; CDR3 DNA: TGTGCCAGCAGTACCCGGACAAGCTCTGGGGCCAACGTCCTGACTTTC; CDR3 protein: CASSTRTSSGANVLTF
clone size: many; V gene: TRBV5-1; D gene: -; J gene: TRBJ1-1; CDR3 DNA: TGCGCCAGCAACCCGGGGGGCGGACTGAACACTGAAGCTTTCTTT; CDR3 protein: CASNPGGGLNTEAFF
clone size: many; V gene: TRBV9; D gene: -; J gene: TRBJ2-5; CDR3 DNA: TGTGCCAGCAGCGTAGGTTCGGAAGAGACCCAGTACTTC; CDR3 protein: CASSVGSEETQYF
clone size: many; V gene: TRBV25-1; D gene: -; J gene: TRBJ1-2; CDR3 DNA: TGTGCCAGCAGTGTCTCAGACTATGGCTACACCTTC; CDR3 protein: CASSVSDYGYTF
clone size: few; V gene: TRBV7-2; D gene: -; J gene: TRBJ2-7; CDR3 DNA: TGTGCCAGCAGCGTGGTTTCTGGGTTCTACGAGCAGTACTTC; CDR3 protein: CASSVVSGFYEQYF
clone size: few; V gene: TRBV5-6; D gene: -; J gene: TRBJ2-5; CDR3 DNA: TGTGCCAGCAGCTATAGAACAACCGGGAAACAATGGGGAGAGACCCAGTACTTC; CDR3 protein: CASSYRTTGKQWGETQYF
clone size: many; V gene: TRBV4-3; D gene: -; J gene: TRBJ2-3; CDR3 DNA: TGCGCCAGCAGCCTTACGGGGACTAGCACAGATACGCAGTATTTT; CDR3 protein: CASSLTGTSTDTQYF
clone size: -; V gene: TRBV20-1; D gene: TRBD2; J gene: TRBJ2-7; CDR3 DNA: TGCAGTGCTACCAGCTTTGTAGCGGGGGGAAACTCCTACGAGCAGTACTTC; CDR3 protein: CSATSFVAGGNSYEQYF
clone size: many; V gene: TRBV20-1; D gene: -; J gene: TRBJ2-5; CDR3 DNA: TGCAGTGCTAGGCAGGGGGGGAGGGGAGAGACCCAGTACTTC; CDR3 protein: CSARQGGRGETQYF
clone size: few; V gene: TRBV27; D gene: TRBD2; J gene: TRBJ2-7; CDR3 DNA: TGTGCCAGTCGAGCTAGCGGGACCTACGAGCAGTACTTC; CDR3 protein: CASRASGTYEQYF
clone size: few; V gene: TRBV5-1; D gene: -; J gene: TRBJ2-7; CDR3 DNA: TGCGCCAGCAGCGGGGGACCGGGGGTCTACGAGCAGTACTTC; CDR3 protein: CASSGGPGVYEQYF
clone size: -; V gene: TRBV7-2; D gene: -; J gene: TRBJ1-1; CDR3 DNA: TGTGCCAGCAGCAGACTCCGGGGGGGACTGAACACTGAAGCTTTCTTT; CDR3 protein: CASSRLRGGLNTEAFF
clone size: few; V gene: TRBV20-1; D gene: TRBD1; J gene: TRBJ2-7; CDR3 DNA: TGCAGTGCTAGATCCGGACAGGGTGGCGGCCACGAGCAGTACTTC; CDR3 protein: CSARSGQGGGHEQYF
clone size: -; V gene: TRBV20-1; D gene: TRBD1; J gene: TRBJ1-2; CDR3 DNA: TGCAGTGCTCCAGGGGGGGATGGAGGCTACACCTTC; CDR3 protein: CSAPGGDGGYTF
clone size: -; V gene: TRBV13; D gene: -; J gene: TRBJ1-1; CDR3 DNA: TGTGCCAGCAGCCCAGGGGATGGCACTGAAGCTTTCTTT; CDR3 protein: CASSPGDGTEAFF
clone size: -; V gene: TRBV4-2; D gene: TRBD1; J gene: TRBJ1-2; CDR3 DNA: TGTGCCTCGTGGGGGTTGGGGACAGAAAACTATGGCTACACCTTC; CDR3 protein: CASWGLGTENYGYTF
clone size: -; V gene: TRBV5-1; D gene: -; J gene: TRBJ2-6; CDR3 DNA: TGCGCCAGCAGCCCAGGGGACTCTGGGGCCAACGTCCTGACTTTC; CDR3 protein: CASSPGDSGANVLTF
clone size: few; V gene: TRBV5-1; D gene: -; J gene: TRBJ1-1; CDR3 DNA: TGCGCCAGCAGCTTGTGGCAGCTACAATCGAACACTGAAGCTTTCTTT; CDR3 protein: CASSLWQLQSNTEAFF